This TCR beta chain is drawn from a study of blood T cell repertoires in COVID-19. On the study more broadly: Acute-phase and convalescent COVID-19 samples originated in the United States, Italy and Spain. Sample material is recorded as cDNA or gDNA derived from T cells, B-cell-depleted T cells, or PBMCs.

The CDR3 is 15 residues long. The germline V and J ends were trimmed by 4 bases and 7 bases, with 19 bases remaining between them. Original methodology: Estimates of nucleated cell counts were drawn from the amplification of reference gene primers. This table comes from immunoSEQ multiplex PCR, and its TCRdb copy is limited to in-frame clones, with some not included. That table gives V, J and clone size, and the DNA gave D and trimming. The repertoire has about 130,000 clones, approximately 90% of them found once; the top ten carry approximately 1%. The V call is TRBV23-1, the J call TRBJ1-1, with TRBD1 as a possible D gene (5 bases). TRBV23-1 counts as an open reading frame of uncertain function. Sequencing input: peripheral blood. The clonotype comes from a woman over 75 with acute or convalescent COVID-19. The CDR3 DNA follows: TGCGCCAGCAGTCCCTACGACCCGCGGAGGGGTGAAGCTTTCTTT. This encodes CASSPYDPRRGEAFF.